This TCR beta chain appears in the sequencing data of a study of blood T cells in healthy people across ages. This CDR3 is 13 amino acids long. Looked up from germline, CDR1 is MNHEY and CDR2 is SMNVEV (reference sequence). V trimming: 2 bases; J trimming: 6 bases; junction bases outside the gene matches: 2. The study, taken as a whole, reports: Strong correlation linked observed beta diversity and percent naive T cells. Relative to aged donors, long-lived donors carried more naive CD4+ cells and displayed higher diversity.

Alongside a J-beta primer mix, a sample-barcoded 5' primer served in a second PCR lasting roughly 7 to 12 cycles. Every sample gave at least 2.5 million paired-end reads containing CDR3. TCRdb analysed the 5' RACE reads with MiXCR anew, one entry per CDR3 protein. The sample shows over a million distinct CDR3 sequences, more than 35% of them seen only once. Each donor had about 9.6 milliliters of peripheral blood drawn. In the case of this clonotype: What it recognizes is unknown.

This sequence joins TRBV27 and TRBJ1-1; the match to TRBD1 covers 8 bases. This sequence originates from a woman aged 60 to 75 in good health. The sample was blood. CDR3 in DNA: TGTGCCAGCAGTTTAACAGGGGGGGCTGAAGCTTTCTTT. Protein sequence: CASSLTGGAEAFF.